The next 21 T cell receptor beta chains were all read from a single sample in a study of blood T cell repertoires in COVID-19. Clones were sequenced by immunoSEQ multiplex PCR, and TCRdb holds only the in-frame ones, with some missing. The sample holds more than 300,000 clones, 88% seen once. Material for sequencing was PBMCs or T cells enriched from blood (not recorded which). The receptor source for this set is a woman younger than 30 who had recovered from COVID-19.

J is TRBJ1-2 and V is TRBV30; 8 nucleotides agree with TRBD1. The CDR3 is made up of 18 amino acids. The junction had 19 bases not matched to a gene; V was cut back by 2 bases and J by 5 bases. Germline assignment: CDR1 GTSNPN and CDR2 SVGIG (reference sequence). CDR3 sequence: CAWSIVWGRGRKRYGYTF. In DNA, the CDR3 is TGTGCCTGGAGTATAGTCTGGGGCAGGGGGCGCAAAAGGTATGGCTACACCTTC.

This chain links TRBV11-2 with TRBJ1-6; D gene unclear. Germline-derived CDR1 and CDR2 are SGHAT and FQNNGV. The CDR3 contains 16 residues. Trimming shortened V by 4 bases and J by 0 bases, and 10 bases separated the two germline ends. The chain's CDR3 is CASSSDMFSYNSPLHF. The CDR3 DNA reads TGTGCCAGCAGCTCCGACATGTTCTCCTATAATTCACCCCTCCACTTT.

The CDR3 reads CASSSTGAYQPQHF. CDR3 DNA: TGTGCCAGCAGCTCGACAGGGGCCTATCAGCCCCAGCATTTT. The J gene is TRBJ1-5, the V gene TRBV7-2; 8 positions match TRBD1. The trim removed 4 bases at V and 5 bases at J, leaving 4 bases unmatched. This CDR3 has 14 amino acids. Germline-derived CDR1 and CDR2 are SGHTA and FQGNSA.

The gene calls are TRBV5-1 and TRBJ1-3; 12 nucleotides align to TRBD1. The CDR3 is 19 residues long. Germline V gene data show CDR1 as SGHRS and CDR2 as YFSETQ. V lost 4 bases, J lost 4 bases, and 15 bases stayed unmatched. DNA of the CDR3: TGCGCCAGCAGCAACAGATACTCGGGACAGGGGGCTAGAGGAAACACCATATATTTT. Translating it yields CASSNRYSGQGARGNTIYF.

The chain combines TRBV19 with TRBJ1-1; D perhaps matches TRBD1 (5 bases). Trimming took 1 base from V and 4 from J, leaving 13 bases between them. The germline gives CDR1 LNHDA, CDR2 SQIVND (reference sequence). The CDR3 totals 15 residues. The DNA for the CDR3 is TGTGCCAGTAGTATAGGGCCGCAGGGAGGCACTGAAGCTTTCTTT. It specifies CASSIGPQGGTEAFF.

The gene calls are TRBV30 and TRBJ2-7, with D maybe TRBD1 (6 bases). The CDR3 consists of 12 residues. The V end was cut by 3 bases, the J end by 2 bases, with 8 bases between. The V gene's germline CDR1 is GTSNPN and CDR2 SVGIG (reference sequence). The CDR3 sequence: CAWRGQTYEQYF. CDR3 DNA: TGTGCCTGGAGGGGACAAACCTACGAGCAGTACTTC. Together with reference TRBV30 and TRBJ2-7, the CDR3 gives the full variable domain: SQTIHQWPATLVQPVGSPLSLECTVEGTSNPNLYWYRQAAGRGLQLLFYSVGIGQISSEVPQNLSASRPQDRQFILSSKKLLLSDSGFYLCAWRGQTYEQYFGPGTRLTVT.

This chain joins TRBV19 and TRBJ1-5; no definite D call. The germline CDR1 and CDR2 sequences are LNHDA and SQIVND (reference sequence). This CDR3 is built from 14 residues. The V end lost 10 bases, the J end lost 0 bases, and 13 bases lay between the germline ends. The CDR3 region has the DNA TGTGCCACCGAAGCGGGATATAGCAATCAGCCCCAGCATTTT. Protein product: CATEAGYSNQPQHF. Combining the CDR3 with reference TRBV19 and TRBJ1-5 gives the whole variable domain DGGITQSPKYLFRKEGQNVTLSCEQNLNHDAMYWYRQDPGQGLRLIYYSQIVNDFQKGDIAEGYSVSREKKESFPLTVTSAQKNPTAFYLCATEAGYSNQPQHFGDGTRLSIL.

This sequence joins TRBV2 and TRBJ1-4, with a tentative D call TRBD1 (6 bases). V was cut by 6 bases and J by 1 base, with 12 bases left in between. Germline CDR1 and CDR2: SNHLY and FYNNEI. The CDR3 extends over 15 amino acids. The CDR3 reads CASSSPGVTNEKLFF. In nucleotides, the CDR3 is TGTGCCAGCAGCAGTCCAGGGGTAACTAATGAAAAACTGTTTTTT.

In this sample, this clone turned up once. The genes are TRBV29-1 and TRBJ1-1; tentatively, D is TRBD1 (6 bases). Trimming removed 6 bases from V and 2 bases from J, with 16 bases in between. The CDR3 length is 14 residues. Germline CDR1 is SQVTM and CDR2 is ANQGSEA. CDR3 nucleotide sequence: TGCAGCGTCGGTACCAGGGGCCCCAACACTGAAGCTTTCTTT. It encodes CSVGTRGPNTEAFF.

J is TRBJ1-3 and V is TRBV15; possibly TRBD1 for D (5 bases). The CDR3 is 13 residues long. V lost 8 bases, J lost 4 bases, and 12 bases lay in between. Germline CDR1 LNHNV, CDR2 YYDKDF (reference sequence). The CDR3: CATRGGPGNTIYF. CDR3 DNA: TGTGCCACCCGCGGGGGTCCAGGAAACACCATATATTTT.

The CDR3 sequence: CASGAGLAGVKETQYF. The CDR3 nucleotides read TGTGCCAGCGGAGCGGGACTAGCGGGGGTAAAAGAGACCCAGTACTTC. The chain couples TRBV2 to TRBJ2-5; 14 nucleotides align to TRBD2. In germline, CDR1 is SNHLY, CDR2 FYNNEI. This CDR3 spans 16 amino acids. V gave up 8 bases and J gave up 3 bases; unmatched junction bases: 8.

This clone was seen a handful of times. The chain carries TRBV6-7 and TRBJ2-5; D is ambiguous. TRBV6-7 is placed among ORFs of uncertain function. The CDR3 contains 10 residues. The V end was cut by 10 bases, the J end by 4 bases, with 7 bases between. The CDR3 here is CANVLETQYF. As DNA, the CDR3 is TGTGCCAATGTATTAGAGACCCAGTACTTC.

The chain couples TRBV29-1 to TRBJ1-4, with TRBD1 matching 8 bases. V dropped 7 bases and J dropped 4; count of bases not matched to a gene: 5. The CDR3 is made up of 13 amino acids. Germline lookup yields CDR1 SQVTM and CDR2 ANQGSEA. CDR3 sequence reads: CSAPTGVNEKLFF. Here the CDR3 DNA reads TGCAGCGCCCCGACAGGGGTTAATGAAAAACTGTTTTTT.

The V call is TRBV18, the J call TRBJ2-3, with 7 bases matching TRBD1. The CDR3 spans 16 residues. Trimming took 2 bases from V and 1 from J; bases not matched to a gene: 6. The germline gives CDR1 KGHSH, CDR2 LQKENI. The CDR3 region has the DNA TGTGCCAGCTCACCAATAACTCAGGGGGGCACAGATACGCAGTATTTT. It translates to CASSPITQGGTDTQYF.

This sequence joins TRBV5-1 and TRBJ2-7; TRBD1 aligns across 9 bases. Germline V gene data show CDR1 as SGHRS and CDR2 as YFSETQ. The CDR3 is 15 amino acids. Trimming at V came to 4 bases and at J to 3 bases, leaving 8 bases not matched to a gene. This CDR3 reads CASSITRGQGYEQYF. The CDR3, as DNA: TGCGCCAGCAGCATAACCCGGGGACAGGGCTACGAGCAGTACTTC. The full variable domain, in which reference TRBV5-1 and TRBJ2-7 provide the parts outside the CDR3, is KAGVTQTPRYLIKTRGQQVTLSCSPISGHRSVSWYQQTPGQGLQFLFEYFSETQRNKGNFPGRFSGRQFSNSRSEMNVSTLELGDSALYLCASSITRGQGYEQYFGPGTRLTVT.

A word on this clone: Additional DNA sequences in this sample encode the identical CDR3. V usage is TRBV29-1 and J usage is TRBJ1-2; 7 bases align to TRBD1. CDR3 size: 11 residues. Germline V gene data show CDR1 as SQVTM and CDR2 as ANQGSEA. After removal of 4 bases from V and 4 bases from J, the junction contained 0 bases not matched to a gene. The CDR3 protein is CSVGDSYGYTF. In DNA, the CDR3 is TGCAGCGTTGGGGACAGCTATGGCTACACCTTC. The variable domain in full, with the rest retrieved from reference TRBV29-1 and TRBJ1-2, is SAVISQKPSRDICQRGTSLTIQCQVDSQVTMMFWYRQQPGQSLTLIATANQGSEATYESGFVIDKFPISRPNLTFSTLTVSNMSPEDSSIYLCSVGDSYGYTFGSGTRLTVV.

The genes are TRBV5-6 and TRBJ2-5, with D tentatively TRBD2 (6 bases). This CDR3 comprises 15 residues. Germline V CDR1 and CDR2: SGHDT, YYEEEE. The V end lost 4 bases, the J end lost 3 bases, and 16 bases lay between the germline ends. The CDR3 sequence is CASSGSSELEETQYF. The CDR3 DNA sequence: TGTGCCAGCAGCGGATCTAGCGAGCTCGAAGAGACCCAGTACTTC. Using reference TRBV5-6 and TRBJ2-5 for the parts outside the CDR3, the full variable domain is DAGVTQSPTHLIKTRGQQVTLRCSPKSGHDTVSWYQQALGQGPQFIFQYYEEEERQRGNFPDRFSGHQFPNYSSELNVNALLLGDSALYLCASSGSSELEETQYFGPGTRLLVL.

The V gene is TRBV28, the J gene TRBJ2-1, with D maybe TRBD1 (6 bases). Germline lookup yields CDR1 MDHEN and CDR2 SYDVKM. Trimming took 6 bases from V and 8 from J, leaving 14 bases between them. This CDR3 has 13 residues. DNA for the CDR3: TGTGCCAGCAGGGAAACAGGGAGCCATGAGCAGTTCTTC. Translating it yields CASRETGSHEQFF.

The J gene is TRBJ2-1, the V gene TRBV28, with 8 bases lining up with TRBD2. CDR1 is MDHEN and CDR2 is SYDVKM in the germline V gene. This CDR3 has 15 residues. V was clipped by 10 bases and J by 4 bases; unmatched bases: 12. The CDR3, as DNA: TGTGCCACCCTACCCACGGGGGGGAAGTACAATGAGCAGTTCTTC. Translation gives CATLPTGGKYNEQFF.

The chain has TRBV5-1 and TRBJ2-7; TRBD1 might be the D (6 bases). The CDR3 totals 16 residues. The ends were cut back, 0 bases at V and 4 bases at J, with 17 bases in the middle. The germline V gene has CDR1 SGHRS and CDR2 YFSETQ. CDR3 bases: TGCGCCAGCAGCTTGGGAGTGCAGGGGTCGGGATACGAGCAGTACTTC. As protein: CASSLGVQGSGYEQYF.

This clone was counted a few times. This chain's CDR3 is CASSGQKINEKLFF. The CDR3 DNA sequence: TGTGCCAGCAGCGGACAAAAAATTAATGAAAAACTGTTTTTT. The chain joins TRBV11-1 to TRBJ1-4, with a tentative D call TRBD1 (5 bases). V was shortened by 5 bases and J by 4 bases, with 11 bases between the two germline ends. The germline V gene has CDR1 SGHAT and CDR2 FQDESV (reference sequence). CDR3 length equals 14 residues.